This T cell receptor beta chain came from a study of cytomegalovirus exposure and HLA in healthy donors. The overall study: A previous analysis identified approximately 120 million unique TCR beta sequences derived from around 200 million T cells.

The V gene lost 6 bases and the J gene lost 6 bases, with 14 bases spanning the gap. Germline CDR1 LNHDA, CDR2 SQIVND (reference sequence). This CDR3 has 14 amino acids. Study-level points and caveats: The authors listed 180 or so TCR beta chains as cytomegalovirus-associated. Later work associated 16,951 TCR beta sequences with HLA alleles at 0.05 false discovery rate.

This clone was counted a few times. Its specificity is not known. There were likely unrecorded immune exposures, though donors were nominally healthy when sampled. Researchers ran the PCR with 60 Vbeta and 13 Jbeta primers. TCRdb's table, derived via immunoSEQ multiplex PCR, lists solely in-frame clones and lacks some. The sample comprises over 60,000 clones, more than 60% of which are singletons, and 14% rests with the top ten. The TCR sequence derives from a male donor in good health and CMV-seropositive. The sample consisted of PBMCs. The chain is built from TRBV19 and TRBJ1-4, with unresolved D. CDR3 in amino acids: CASSDFLKDEKLFF. For the CDR3, the DNA is TGTGCCAGTAGCGACTTTCTGAAGGATGAAAAACTGTTTTTT.